This TCR beta chain is from a study of blood T cell repertoires in COVID-19. Between the trimmed V and J ends, which lost 7 bases and 0 bases, there was a span of 8 bases. Germline lookup yields CDR1 SQVTM and CDR2 ANQGSEA. CDR3 length: 12 residues. This clone appeared a single time. Libraries were prepared by immunoSEQ multiplex PCR; TCRdb keeps only in-frame clonotypes and omits some of them. The table lists tens of thousands of clones, around 86% of them singletons, with about 4.9% in the top ten. This chain links TRBV29-1 with TRBJ2-3, with D unclear. This sequence originates from a man aged 55 to 69 with COVID-19, enrolled during active disease. Sequencing input: peripheral blood. The CDR3 DNA is TGCAGCGGTACAGAGAGCACAGATACGCAGTATTTT. It specifies CSGTESTDTQYF.